The 2 T cell receptor beta chains below come from one sample, sequenced in a study of response to subunit inactivated influenza vaccine. TCRdb reprocessed the RT-PCR reads with MiXCR, giving one entry per CDR3 protein. The table includes under 950,000 distinct CDR3 sequences, over 20% detected once. Sequenced material: PBMCs from blood, taken 5 to 6 days after vaccination. The receptors derive from a man in his fifties who received an inactivated influenza vaccine.

This clonotype was picked up a small number of times. This chain connects TRBV18 to TRBJ2-4, with TRBD1 as a possible D gene (5 bases). Trimming took 1 base from V and 7 from J, leaving 5 bases between them. The CDR3 totals 12 residues. CDR1 KGHSH and CDR2 LQKENI come from the germline V gene. The CDR3 region has the DNA TGTGCCAGCTCACCACAGGGGAACATTCAGTACTTC. Amino acid sequence: CASSPQGNIQYF.

This clonotype was detected many times. The J gene is TRBJ2-1, the V gene TRBV24-1; D is unresolved. The CDR3 has 17 residues. Trimming shortened V by 4 bases and J by 9 bases, and 24 bases separated the two germline ends. Germline values: CDR1 KGHDR, CDR2 SFDVKD. The CDR3 DNA reads as TGTGCCACCAGTGACTCCTTTCGTTTGAACCACGGGCCTGAGCAGTTCTTC. This sequence encodes CATSDSFRLNHGPEQFF.